This TCR beta chain was profiled in a study of human T cells and chemical hapten exposure. Total RNA was isolated from unfractionated whole blood. V was clipped by 6 bases and J by 5 bases, with 14 bases between them. Looked up from germline, CDR1 is MDHEN and CDR2 is SYDVKM. There are 14 residues in the CDR3. TCRdb reprocessed the 5' RACE reads via MiXCR and lists one record per CDR3 protein. Counted here are 80,000 or so distinct CDR3 sequences, more than 15% occurring once; the ten biggest clones make up about 6.5%. This clonotype was picked up a small number of times. This sequence originates from a female donor in good health. The V gene is TRBV28, the J gene TRBJ1-5, with D unresolved. For the CDR3, the DNA is TGTGCCAGCAGCCCCGCGACGGGCGATCAGCCCCAGCATTTT. It specifies CASSPATGDQPQHF.